Included here is one T cell receptor beta chain sequence, with context. The table lists this clone with a count of one. What antigen it recognizes has not been identified. Per-base quality was not reported, and no clone a single base away is much larger than it. Synthetic TCR analog templates were spiked into each PCR to estimate absolute template abundance from read counts. The immunoSEQ assay was used to amplify TCRbeta CDR3 regions from genomic DNA with bias-controlled V and J gene primers. Sequencing of rearranged TCRbeta segments was performed at approximately 20X coverage. The source study handled its data this way. Sequencing errors were corrected by clustering and CDR3s were annotated against IMGT to assign V, D and J genes. Downstream analyses used only productive TCRbeta rearrangements, leaving out any out-of-frame or stop-codon sequences. Clonality was calculated as one minus the Shannon entropy normalized by the log of the number of unique productive sequences. Clones differing between time points or between blood and tumor were identified using Fisher's exact test with Benjamini-Hochberg correction, with an adjusted p below 0.01 applied as the threshold. The table was pulled from immuneACCESS by TCRdb, which kept in-frame rearrangements only. Such tables lose some clones; where checked, under half of the loss comes from unresolved V genes, and the rest has no known cause. V and J calls and clone size come straight from that table; D and trimming were deduced from the DNA. Here the sample has more than 60,000 clones; about nine tenths occur a single time. The ten largest account for 11% of the sample.

The entry originates in a study of PD-L1 blockade in urothelial cancer (dated by TCRdb to about 2017). Study-level background: Every patient began therapy in the mid-2010s and was given atezolizumab 1,200 mg intravenously every 3 weeks. Patients had an ECOG performance status of 0 or 1 and had received between 0 and 3 prior chemotherapy regimens. Blood samples gave a median of about 130,000 T cells and 77,000 or so unique TCRs, with a median clonality of about 0.078. In the same patients, whole exome sequencing and RNA sequencing of pretreatment tumors were performed in addition to TCR sequencing. Pretreatment blood TCR-seq was available for under 35 patients, at least one posttreatment blood collection was obtained for some 25 patients, and tumor TCR-seq was available for some 25 patients. About 90% of the roughly 29 patients were identified as males with urothelial cancer of bladder origin, and a prior smoking history was reported by 18 of 29 patients. About 10 patients reached durable clinical benefit, while fewer than 25 patients did not. The study was an exploratory multi-omic analysis of somatic, immune and clinical correlates of response to PD-L1 blockade with atezolizumab in urothelial cancer. Blood samples were analyzed at two time points: 3 weeks after treatment start (second dose) and 6 weeks after treatment start. Durable clinical benefit was defined as a progression-free survival longer than 6 months, and TCR features were additionally tested against progression-free survival and overall survival. Pretreatment tumor samples, along with matched peripheral blood collected serially before and after atezolizumab treatment, underwent TCR sequencing.

Here is what the overall study found, with its caveats: At 3 weeks after the start of treatment, tumor-associated TCR clones in peripheral blood had expanded more in patients with durable benefit (n ≈ 20, p = 0.022). Because the sample size was small (n ≈ 30) and many of the analyses were exploratory, the results are meant to be hypothesis-generating. A pretreatment peripheral blood TCR clonality below the median was linked to improved progression-free and overall survival.

Unmatched junction bases come to 10, with V trimmed by 4 bases and J by 7 bases. The CDR3 spans 14 residues, from the cysteine through the phenylalanine. Only the CDR3 DNA is retained, 42 bases long and in frame from the first base. Taken from the germline V gene, the CDR1 and CDR2 loops are SGDLS and YYNGEE. The meaning of the sample's time point label: peripheral blood 6 weeks after treatment start. The cohort included about 30 patients with locally advanced or metastatic urothelial carcinoma who were treated at Memorial Sloan Kettering on a trial protocol. Peripheral blood mononuclear cells were collected pretreatment and during treatment, with between 1 and 8 total time points per patient. The Qiagen DNeasy Blood extraction kit was used to purify genomic DNA from total PBMCs and tumor samples. PBMCs were collected pretreatment and during treatment, and were isolated and stored as previously described.

The sequence was collected from a man in his 60s with urothelial cancer. The sample was PBMCs, taken around atezolizumab (anti-PD-L1) treatment. The chain couples TRBV9 to TRBJ1-1, with 7 bases matching TRBD1. The bases are TGTGCCAGCAGCCCTCGCCGGGACAGAATTGAAGCTTTCTTT. Its protein reads: CASSPRRDRIEAFF. Joined to the reference TRBV9 and TRBJ1-1 proteins, this CDR3 gives the full variable domain: DSGVTQTPKHLITATGQRVTLRCSPRSGDLSVYWYQQSLDQGLQFLIQYYNGEERAKGNILERFSAQQFPDLHSELNLSSLELGDSALYFCASSPRRDRIEAFFGQGTRLTVV.